The source of this TCR beta chain is a study of OX40 agonist ivuxolimab in advanced cancers. The overall study: Hepatocellular carcinoma, melanoma, renal cell or head and neck cancer occurred in dose-escalation patients. Study findings and constraints: The antigens recognized by the expanded peripheral T cells, that is their antigen specificity, were not determined. Partial responders treated at 0.1-3.0 mg/kg exhibited clonal expansion among the lowest measured.

People who had autoimmune disease history or systemic immunosuppression were excluded. Remarks on this clone: Its antigen is not identified.

Produced via immunoSEQ multiplex PCR; TCRdb's table is partial and in-frame only. This repertoire shows 35,000 to 40,000 clones, around 92% found once; its top ten account for roughly 9%. Germline V CDR1 and CDR2: LNHDA, SQIVND (reference sequence). The CDR3 runs 13 residues. V lost 4 bases and J lost 10, with 14 bases in between. The TCR was taken from an adult with an advanced solid tumor such as melanoma, head and neck, liver or kidney cancer. The sequencing here drew on CD4+ or CD8+ T cells sorted from blood, taken in a trial of the OX40 agonist ivuxolimab. The genes are TRBV19 and TRBJ1-5, with D perhaps TRBD1 (5 bases). The DNA for the CDR3 is TGTGCCAGTAGTAGGGACGGGGCCGGACCCCAGCATTTT. Its protein product is CASSRDGAGPQHF.